A single sample gave rise to the 15 T cell receptor beta chains below, sequenced in a study of OX40 agonist ivuxolimab in advanced cancers. Profiling relied on immunoSEQ multiplex PCR, and the TCRdb table lists in-frame clones only, not all of them. The sample has approximately 38,000 clones, over 70% seen once. Here the sequenced sample was CD4+ or CD8+ T cells sorted from blood, taken in a trial of the OX40 agonist ivuxolimab. The origin of the receptors is an adult with an advanced solid tumor such as melanoma, head and neck, liver or kidney cancer.

As DNA, the CDR3 is TGTGCCAGCAGCTTATGGGGTGCTGAGCAGTTCTTC. Its protein is CASSLWGAEQFF. The V and J genes are TRBV7-2 and TRBJ2-1, with D unclear. The CDR3 is 12 residues long. V lost 2 bases, J lost 9 bases, and 8 bases lay in between. The germline V gene encodes CDR1 SGHTA and CDR2 FQGNSA.

This clone was seen a single time. This chain uses TRBV7-2 with TRBJ1-5; weak D call: TRBD1 (5 bases). Trimming stripped 6 bases from V and 6 bases from J, with 12 bases between. This CDR3 is built from 13 residues. Looked up from germline, CDR1 is SGHTA and CDR2 is FQGNSA. CDR3 in DNA: TGTGCCAGCAGTGACAGTACAGGTCAGCCCCAGCATTTT. This codes for CASSDSTGQPQHF.

This chain connects TRBV5-4 to TRBJ2-7; 8 bases map to TRBD1. The CDR3 extends over 15 amino acids. Germline V gene sequence: CDR1 SGHNT, CDR2 YYREEE (reference sequence). After removal of 4 bases from V and 0 bases from J, the junction contained 6 bases not matched to a gene. The CDR3 nucleotides read TGTGCCAGCAGCAAGACAGGGGCTGCCTCCTACGAGCAGTACTTC. This gives the protein CASSKTGAASYEQYF.

J is TRBJ2-3 and V is TRBV5-1, with D possibly being TRBD1 (5 bases). V was clipped by 2 bases and J by 4 bases, with 11 bases between them. The CDR3 sequence is 14 residues long. Per germline, CDR1 SGHRS and CDR2 YFSETQ. CDR3: CASSLGWGPDTQYF. CDR3 nucleotides: TGCGCCAGCAGCTTAGGGTGGGGCCCAGATACGCAGTATTTT.

The V gene is TRBV6-6, the J gene TRBJ1-2, with D perhaps TRBD1 (5 bases). Between the trimmed V and J ends, which lost 5 bases and 11 bases, there was a span of 12 bases. CDR1 MNHNY and CDR2 SVGAGI come from the germline V gene (reference sequence). The CDR3 runs 11 residues. CDR3 nucleotides: TGTGCCAGCAGTCGGGACCTGTGGTACACCTTC. Encoded protein: CASSRDLWYTF.

V gene TRBV27 combines with J gene TRBJ2-1; a possible D gene is TRBD2 (5 bases). Germline lookup yields CDR1 MNHEY and CDR2 SMNVEV (reference sequence). V lost 5 bases to trimming and J lost 3 bases, with 17 bases between them. CDR3 size: 16 residues. Here the CDR3 reads CASSHWLAGGYNEQFF. In DNA, the CDR3 is TGTGCCAGCAGTCATTGGCTAGCAGGAGGCTACAATGAGCAGTTCTTC.

The V and J genes are TRBV7-3 and TRBJ2-7; D assignment may be TRBD1 or TRBD2 (5 bases each). Deletions cut 1 base from V and 4 bases from J, with 11 bases between. Germline V CDR1 and CDR2: SGHTA, FQGTGA. The CDR3 is made up of 14 amino acids. CDR3 sequence reads: CASSLSSGTYEQYF. Here the CDR3 DNA reads TGTGCCAGCAGCTTAAGTTCTGGGACGTACGAGCAGTACTTC. The full variable domain, completed using reference TRBV7-3 and TRBJ2-7, is GAGVSQTPSNKVTEKGKYVELRCDPISGHTALYWYRQSLGQGPEFLIYFQGTGAADDSGLPNDRFFAVRPEGSVSTLKIQRTERGDSAVYLCASSLSSGTYEQYFGPGTRLTVT.

This clone was picked up a small number of times. The rearrangement uses TRBV2 and TRBJ1-1, with TRBD1 identical over 7 bases. The length of the CDR3 is 11 residues. Germline trimming cut 4 bases from V and 11 bases from J; bases unmatched to any gene: 4. Germline-derived CDR1 and CDR2 are SNHLY and FYNNEI. DNA of the CDR3: TGTGCCAGCAGTGTGACAGGGAGGGCTTTCTTT. It codes for CASSVTGRAFF.

The chain combines TRBV7-2 with TRBJ2-5, with 12 bases that match TRBD1. CDR3 length equals 17 residues. The germline V gene encodes CDR1 SGHTA and CDR2 FQGNSA. V trimming: 1 base; J trimming: 2 bases; junction bases outside the gene matches: 5. The CDR3: CASSLVGQGALQETQYF. CDR3 sequence (DNA): TGTGCCAGCAGCTTAGTGGGACAGGGGGCTTTACAAGAGACCCAGTACTTC.

The chain links TRBV19 to TRBJ2-7; D might be TRBD1 (6 bases). The V gene lost 3 bases and the J gene lost 3 bases, with 21 bases spanning the gap. CDR3 size: 17 residues. The germline V gene has CDR1 LNHDA and CDR2 SQIVND (reference sequence). The CDR3 DNA reads as TGTGCCAGTAGTATTACGGGTTTAACAGGGACCTTCTACGAGCAGTACTTC. Translation: CASSITGLTGTFYEQYF.

The chain uses TRBV28 and TRBJ1-1, with 8 bases matching TRBD1. CDR1 and CDR2 from the germline V gene are MDHEN and SYDVKM. This CDR3 is 15 amino acids long. V lost 3 bases and J lost 1; bases outside the gene matches: 4. CDR3 coding DNA: TGTGCCAGCAGTTTCCCCGGGACAGGGAACACTGAAGCTTTCTTT. Translation gives CASSFPGTGNTEAFF.

This clone was detected once. The gene calls are TRBV7-6 and TRBJ2-1; D could derive from TRBD1 or TRBD2 (5 bases each). V lost 0 bases and J 3 bases, leaving 9 bases between the germline ends. CDR3 size: 15 residues. Per germline, CDR1 SGHVS and CDR2 FNYEAQ. The DNA for the CDR3 is TGTGCCAGCAGCTTAGCGGGGGTGAGCTACAATGAGCAGTTCTTC. Residues: CASSLAGVSYNEQFF.

The genes are TRBV9 and TRBJ1-2, with D possibly being TRBD1 (6 bases). Germline assignment: CDR1 SGDLS and CDR2 YYNGEE. This CDR3 is built from 13 residues. Trimming left V 5 bases short and J 3 bases short, with 11 bases between. The CDR3 coding sequence is TGTGCCAGCAGTCGGACAGCGGACTATGGCTACACCTTC. Protein sequence: CASSRTADYGYTF.

This clone was found a few times. This chain links TRBV29-1 with TRBJ1-5; 9 bases are shared with TRBD1. The V and J ends lost 5 bases and 6 bases, in that order; junction bases with no gene match: 8. The V gene's germline CDR1 is SQVTM and CDR2 ANQGSEA. The CDR3 has 14 amino acids. CDR3 region: CSVKEGQGSQPQHF. The CDR3 DNA sequence: TGCAGCGTTAAGGAGGGACAGGGATCTCAGCCCCAGCATTTT.

The CDR3 is CASSEAAGWGFRTEAFF. The DNA for the CDR3 is TGTGCCAGCAGTGAAGCGGCAGGGTGGGGTTTTCGCACTGAAGCTTTCTTT. J is TRBJ1-1 and V is TRBV6-1; D might be TRBD1 (5 bases). Germline loops: CDR1 MNHNS, CDR2 SASEGT. This CDR3 comprises 17 residues. Trimming shortened V by 0 bases and J by 4 bases, and 18 bases separated the two germline ends.